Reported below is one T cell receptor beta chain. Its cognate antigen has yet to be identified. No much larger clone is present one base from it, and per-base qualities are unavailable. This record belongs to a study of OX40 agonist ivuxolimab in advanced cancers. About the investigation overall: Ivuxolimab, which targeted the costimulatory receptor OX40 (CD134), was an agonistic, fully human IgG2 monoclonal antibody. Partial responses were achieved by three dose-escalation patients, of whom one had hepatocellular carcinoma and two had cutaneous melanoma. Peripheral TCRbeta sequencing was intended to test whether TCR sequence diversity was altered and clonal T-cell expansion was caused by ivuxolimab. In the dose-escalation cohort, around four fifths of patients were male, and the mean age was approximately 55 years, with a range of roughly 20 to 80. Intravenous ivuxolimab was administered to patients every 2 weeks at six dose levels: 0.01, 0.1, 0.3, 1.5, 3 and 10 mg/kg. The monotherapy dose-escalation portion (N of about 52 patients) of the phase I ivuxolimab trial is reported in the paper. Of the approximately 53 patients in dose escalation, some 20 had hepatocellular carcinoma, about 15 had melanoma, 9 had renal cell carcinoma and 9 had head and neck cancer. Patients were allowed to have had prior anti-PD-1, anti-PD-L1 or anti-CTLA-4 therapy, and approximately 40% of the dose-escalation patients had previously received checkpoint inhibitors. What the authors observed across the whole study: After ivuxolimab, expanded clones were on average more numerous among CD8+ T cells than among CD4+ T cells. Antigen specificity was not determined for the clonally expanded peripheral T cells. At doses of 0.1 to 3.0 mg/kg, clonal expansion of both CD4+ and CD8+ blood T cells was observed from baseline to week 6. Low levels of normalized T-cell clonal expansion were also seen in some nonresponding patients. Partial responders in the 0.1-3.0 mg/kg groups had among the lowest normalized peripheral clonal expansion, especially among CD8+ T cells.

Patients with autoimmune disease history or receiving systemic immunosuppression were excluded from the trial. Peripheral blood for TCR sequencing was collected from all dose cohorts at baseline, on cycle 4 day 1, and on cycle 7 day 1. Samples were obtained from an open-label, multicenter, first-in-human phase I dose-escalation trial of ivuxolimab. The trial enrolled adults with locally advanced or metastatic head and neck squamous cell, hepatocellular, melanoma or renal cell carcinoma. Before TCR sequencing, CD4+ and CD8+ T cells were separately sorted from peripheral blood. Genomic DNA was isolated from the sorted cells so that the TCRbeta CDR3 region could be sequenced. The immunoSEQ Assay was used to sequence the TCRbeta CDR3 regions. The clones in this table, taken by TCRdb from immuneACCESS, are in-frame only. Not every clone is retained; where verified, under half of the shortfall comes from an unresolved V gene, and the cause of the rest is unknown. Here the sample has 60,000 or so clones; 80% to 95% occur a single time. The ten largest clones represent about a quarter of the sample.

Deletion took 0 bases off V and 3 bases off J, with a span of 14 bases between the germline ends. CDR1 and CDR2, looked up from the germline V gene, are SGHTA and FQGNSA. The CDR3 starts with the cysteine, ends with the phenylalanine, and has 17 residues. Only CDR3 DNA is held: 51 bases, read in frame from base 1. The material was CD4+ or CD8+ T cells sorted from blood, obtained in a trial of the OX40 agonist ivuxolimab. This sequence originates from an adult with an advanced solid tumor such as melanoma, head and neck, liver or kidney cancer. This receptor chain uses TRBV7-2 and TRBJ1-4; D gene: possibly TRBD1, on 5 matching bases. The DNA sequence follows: TGTGCCAGCAGCTTAGCAGGGCAGGGCCGGCCTAATGAAAAACTGTTTTTT. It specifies CASSLAGQGRPNEKLFF.